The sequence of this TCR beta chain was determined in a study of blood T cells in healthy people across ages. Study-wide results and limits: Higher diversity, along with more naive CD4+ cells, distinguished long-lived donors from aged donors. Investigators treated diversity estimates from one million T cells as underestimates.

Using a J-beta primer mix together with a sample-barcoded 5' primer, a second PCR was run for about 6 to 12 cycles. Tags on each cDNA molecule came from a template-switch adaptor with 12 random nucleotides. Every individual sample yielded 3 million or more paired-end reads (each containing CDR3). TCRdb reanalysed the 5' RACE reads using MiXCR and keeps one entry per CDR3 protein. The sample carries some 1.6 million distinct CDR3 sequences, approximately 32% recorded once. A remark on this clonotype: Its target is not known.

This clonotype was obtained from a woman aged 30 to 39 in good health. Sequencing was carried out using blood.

DNA for the CDR3: TGCAGTGCTAAGGGCTTCAGGCAAGAGACCCAGTACTTC. It translates to CSAKGFRQETQYF. The chain combines TRBV20-1 with TRBJ2-5, with D hard to call. The CDR3 sequence is 13 residues long. Trimming left V 4 bases short and J 2 bases short, with 11 bases between. Germline V gene sequence: CDR1 DFQATT, CDR2 SNEGSKA (reference sequence).